This T cell receptor (beta chain) was captured in a study of regulatory T cells in long-lasting Graves disease. Background on the study: Graves' patients, diagnosed recently, had received antithyroid drugs under 3 months.

To make TCR beta libraries, researchers used iRepertoire HTBI primers and Arm-PCR of CDR3 regions. TCRdb reanalysed the multiplex PCR reads using MiXCR and keeps one entry per CDR3 protein. The sample yields about 610,000 distinct CDR3 sequences, 16% seen once. The junction had 12 bases not matched to a gene; V was cut back by 7 bases and J by 2 bases. This CDR3 has 15 amino acids. CDR1 and CDR2 (germline): DFQATT, SNEGSKA (reference sequence). This clonotype was recorded at least ten times. As to time point: newly diagnosed GD, antithyroid drugs for less than 3 months. From RNA extracted from PBMCs, the TCR library was made. These data were likewise used in another study, on T cells in Graves' hyperthyroidism and ophthalmopathy. As that report states: An initial round of RT-PCR targeting the TCR CDR3 relied on the HTBI primer set. In the blood, most expanded thyroid clonotypes above 0.001 appeared as well.

The rearrangement uses TRBV20-1 and TRBJ1-1; TRBD1 agrees at 8 bases. The receptor comes from a man between 18 and 35 years old with Graves disease. Sequences were derived from peripheral blood mononuclear cells (PBMCs), sampled at new diagnosis, from a patient treated with antithyroid drugs. This CDR3 is CSVTDRDKINTEAFF. The CDR3 DNA follows: TGCAGTGTTACGGACAGGGACAAAATAAACACTGAAGCTTTCTTT.